The 28 T cell receptor beta chains below come from one sample, sequenced in a study of T-cell memory formation after mild COVID-19. TCRdb reprocessed the 5' RACE reads via MiXCR and lists one record per CDR3 protein. The sample records roughly 340,000 distinct CDR3 sequences, 20% to 25% being singletons. The sequencing sample was made of PBMCs or a T cell subset sorted from them (not recorded which). Every receptor here comes from a man aged 18 to 29 who had mild COVID-19 (a few samples of this study predate the infection). Cell type and time point are not known.

Ten or more counts support this clonotype. This chain uses TRBV18 with TRBJ2-7; 8 bases are shared with TRBD1. The V gene end was trimmed by 5 bases and the J gene end by 2 bases; junction bases not matched to a gene: 2. This CDR3 comprises 13 residues. Germline values: CDR1 KGHSH, CDR2 LQKENI. The CDR3 region has the DNA TGTGCCAGCTCATCGGACAGGGCCTACGAGCAGTACTTC. It specifies CASSSDRAYEQYF.

The J gene is TRBJ1-6, the V gene TRBV5-6; no definite D call. The ends were cut back, 1 base at V and 10 bases at J, with 15 bases in the middle. Germline CDR1 reads SGHDT; CDR2 reads YYEEEE. There are 15 residues in the CDR3. This CDR3 reads CASSLRRTQNSPLHF. The CDR3 nucleotides are TGTGCCAGCAGCTTGCGTAGGACCCAAAACTCACCCCTCCACTTT.

V is TRBV5-1 and J is TRBJ2-1; D perhaps matches TRBD1 (6 bases). Trimming stripped 4 bases from V and 6 bases from J, with 8 bases between. The CDR3 is 12 amino acids. From germline, CDR1 is SGHRS and CDR2 YFSETQ. The CDR3 here is CASSKQGNEQFF. For the CDR3, the DNA is TGCGCCAGCAGCAAACAGGGCAATGAGCAGTTCTTC.

The gene calls are TRBV18 and TRBJ2-5; D unresolved. V lost 3 bases and J 5 bases, leaving 16 bases between the germline ends. The CDR3 is 15 residues long. CDR1 is KGHSH, CDR2 LQKENI, per germline. The CDR3 sequence: CASSPAWQEFETQYF. The CDR3, as DNA: TGTGCCAGCTCACCGGCGTGGCAGGAGTTCGAGACCCAGTACTTC.

The V call is TRBV4-1, the J call TRBJ2-5, with 7 bases matching TRBD2. The germline CDR1 and CDR2 sequences are MGHRA and YSYEKL. V dropped 0 bases and J dropped 4; count of bases not matched to a gene: 5. CDR3 length: 15 residues. The CDR3 nucleotides read TGCGCCAGCAGCCAAGAAGGGAGGGGAGGAGAGACCCAGTACTTC. The encoded protein is CASSQEGRGGETQYF.

The rearrangement uses TRBV5-1 and TRBJ2-5; D is undetermined. Trimming removed 7 bases at V and 1 base at J, with 17 bases between. The CDR3 extends over 15 amino acids. Per the germline V gene, CDR1 is SGHRS and CDR2 is YFSETQ. The chain's CDR3 is CASQTATVGQETQYF. CDR3 sequence (DNA): TGCGCCAGCCAGACTGCTACGGTGGGCCAAGAGACCCAGTACTTC.

This clonotype was seen only once. The chain links TRBV7-9 to TRBJ1-1; no firm D call. The ends were cut back, 3 bases at V and 4 bases at J, with 12 bases in the middle. CDR1 and CDR2 (germline): SEHNR, FQNEAQ (reference sequence). CDR3 length: 14 amino acids. DNA of the CDR3: TGTGCCAGCAGCTTGGGGAATCTGGGCACTGAAGCTTTCTTT. Translated, it gives CASSLGNLGTEAFF.

The chain carries TRBV4-3 and TRBJ2-2; D ambiguous. The CDR3 runs 15 residues. V dropped 3 bases and J dropped 5 bases, with 13 bases sitting between them. Germline V gene sequence: CDR1 LGHNA, CDR2 YSLEER. The CDR3 DNA reads as TGCGCCAGCAGCCACCTAGTGGGCGGTACCGGGGAGCTGTTTTTT. This gives the protein CASSHLVGGTGELFF.

This clonotype was seen a handful of times. The chain employs TRBV4-1 and TRBJ1-6; a possible D gene is TRBD1 (6 bases). Germline V lookup: CDR1 MGHRA, CDR2 YSYEKL. Trimming took off 0 bases at V and 11 bases at J, with 14 bases between the two ends. This CDR3 region has 15 residues. The CDR3 sequence is CASSQDRTGRPPLHF. CDR3 DNA sequence: TGCGCCAGCAGCCAAGATAGAACAGGGAGGCCACCCCTCCACTTT.

This clonotype was recorded a few times. The chain joins TRBV5-1 to TRBJ1-2; the D gene is possibly TRBD1 (5 bases). V shed 4 bases and J shed 3 bases, with 19 bases lying between them. From germline, CDR1 is SGHRS and CDR2 YFSETQ. The CDR3 is 16 residues long. DNA of the CDR3: TGCGCCAGCAGCCCGTACCGACCTGGGACGCACTATGGCTACACCTTC. Protein product: CASSPYRPGTHYGYTF.

The chain couples TRBV20-1 to TRBJ2-3; D not certain. V was cut by 2 bases and J by 9 bases, with 6 bases left in between. The germline CDR1 and CDR2 sequences are DFQATT and SNEGSKA (reference sequence). The CDR3 is 10 amino acids. CDR3 residues: CSARQRTQYF. CDR3 coding DNA: TGCAGTGCTAGACAGAGAACGCAGTATTTT.

V usage is TRBV6-5 and J usage is TRBJ1-5; no reliable D call. Germline V gene data show CDR1 as MNHEY and CDR2 as SVGAGI. Trimming pared 8 bases from V and 4 bases from J, leaving 15 bases between. This CDR3 is 14 amino acids long. CDR3: CASAKTSFNQPQHF. Here the CDR3 DNA reads TGTGCCAGCGCGAAGACCAGTTTTAATCAGCCCCAGCATTTT.

This clonotype was found a few times. The CDR3 nucleotides read TGTGCCAGCACTGACAGGCCCGGGGAGACCCAGTACTTC. Protein: CASTDRPGETQYF. This chain uses TRBV2 with TRBJ2-5; D is possibly TRBD1 (6 bases). This CDR3 spans 13 amino acids. V lost 7 bases and J 5 bases, leaving 14 bases between the germline ends. Germline CDR1 and CDR2: SNHLY and FYNNEI.

This clonotype has a handful of counts. V and J are TRBV4-3 and TRBJ2-4; D unclear. V was cut by 0 bases and J by 5 bases, with 5 bases left in between. CDR1 is LGHNA and CDR2 is YSLEER in the germline V gene. The CDR3 spans 13 residues. CDR3: CASSQDFQNIQYF. CDR3 DNA: TGCGCCAGCAGCCAAGACTTCCAAAACATTCAGTACTTC.

The chain employs TRBV6-6 and TRBJ2-7; D is undetermined. The CDR3 is 14 amino acids. V dropped 8 bases and J dropped 0 bases, with 14 bases sitting between them. CDR1 is MNHNY and CDR2 is SVGAGI in the germline V gene (reference sequence). Here the CDR3 reads CASSDLSVSYEQYV. Written as DNA, the CDR3 is TGTGCCAGCTCCGACCTCTCCGTCTCCTACGAGCAGTACGTC.

This clonotype was observed a few times. The V call is TRBV4-3, the J call TRBJ2-7; possibly TRBD1 for D (6 bases). V dropped 1 base and J dropped 3 bases, with 13 bases sitting between them. The germline CDR1 and CDR2 sequences are LGHNA and YSLEER. The CDR3 is 15 residues long. The chain's CDR3 is CASSQGTARYYEQYF. The CDR3 DNA sequence: TGCGCCAGCAGCCAAGGGACAGCCCGGTACTACGAGCAGTACTTC.

This clonotype was counted between two and nine times. The gene calls are TRBV20-1 and TRBJ2-3; 9 nucleotides agree with TRBD2. The V and J ends lost 3 bases and 4 bases, in that order; junction bases with no gene match: 8. The CDR3 is made up of 15 amino acids. CDR1 is DFQATT, CDR2 SNEGSKA, per germline (reference sequence). CDR3: CSARGLAGLPDTQYF. In DNA form, the CDR3 reads TGCAGTGCTAGGGGACTAGCAGGACTTCCAGATACGCAGTATTTT.

This clonotype was recorded a few times. V gene TRBV5-1 combines with J gene TRBJ2-5, with TRBD1 matching over 11 bases. Trimming removed 2 bases from V and 5 bases from J; junction bases left unmatched: 5. Per the germline V gene, CDR1 is SGHRS and CDR2 is YFSETQ. The CDR3 is made up of 15 amino acids. The CDR3 loop reads CASSLGQGAVETQYF. The CDR3 DNA is TGCGCCAGCAGCTTAGGACAGGGGGCGGTGGAGACCCAGTACTTC.

V is TRBV11-1 and J is TRBJ2-3; 7 bases match TRBD2. The J segment lost 13 bases and the V segment lost 0 bases, leaving 4 bases of the junction unmatched. The CDR3 loop spans 12 amino acids. Looked up from germline, CDR1 is SGHAT and CDR2 is FQDESV (reference sequence). DNA of the CDR3: TGTGCCAGCAGCTTAGCAGCGGGGCTGAAGTATTTT. The encoded protein is CASSLAAGLKYF.

This sequence joins TRBV7-2 and TRBJ2-3; tentatively, D is TRBD2 (6 bases). The CDR3 has 15 residues. Per germline, CDR1 SGHTA and CDR2 FQGNSA. V lost 0 bases and J 3 bases, leaving 10 bases between the germline ends. CDR3 DNA: TGTGCCAGCAGCTTAGCTGCGGGGTTGACAGATACGCAGTATTTT. Translation: CASSLAAGLTDTQYF.

This clonotype was counted between two and nine times. The V call is TRBV29-1, the J call TRBJ2-3, with a possible D match to TRBD2 (8 bases). With 7 bases removed from V and 6 bases from J, the gap between germline ends came to 17 bases. The germline CDR1 and CDR2 sequences are SQVTM and ANQGSEA. The CDR3 length is 13 residues. The CDR3 sequence is CSADRRGVDTQYF. The CDR3 coding sequence is TGCAGCGCGGACAGGCGGGGGGTTGATACGCAGTATTTT.

This chain links TRBV7-2 with TRBJ2-2; TRBD2 might be the D (6 bases). The ends were cut back, 1 base at V and 6 bases at J, with 12 bases in the middle. Germline V gene lookup returns CDR1 SGHTA and CDR2 FQGNSA. The CDR3 has 15 amino acids. The CDR3 DNA follows: TGTGCCAGCAGCTTAGTATCGGGGGATCCCGGGGAGCTGTTTTTT. It is translated as CASSLVSGDPGELFF.

The table lists this clonotype with a few counts. V usage is TRBV6-2 or TRBV6-3 and J usage is TRBJ1-2, with D perhaps matching TRBD1 (5 bases). Germline assignment: CDR1 MNHEY and CDR2 SVGEGT. Trimming pared 0 bases from V and 7 bases from J, leaving 9 bases between. The CDR3 loop spans 13 amino acids. DNA of the CDR3: TGTGCCAGCAGTTACTCCGATGGGGCTGGCTACACCTTC. This codes for CASSYSDGAGYTF.

The chain joins TRBV20-1 to TRBJ2-1; D unresolved. Germline assignment: CDR1 DFQATT and CDR2 SNEGSKA (reference sequence). The CDR3 totals 14 residues. This chain's CDR3 is CSPPPRGPYNEQFF. The CDR3 DNA reads as TGCAGCCCCCCGCCCCGTGGGCCCTACAATGAGCAGTTCTTC.

This clonotype turned up a few times. J is TRBJ2-7 and V is TRBV4-2; 7 bases are a match to TRBD1. The ends lost 4 bases at V and 1 base at J; junction bases unmatched: 7. The CDR3 is 15 residues long. Per the germline V gene, CDR1 is LGHNA and CDR2 is YNFKEQ. DNA of the CDR3: TGTGCCAGCAGCCGAAGTACAGGGGAGTCCTACGAGCAGTACTTC. The encoded protein is CASSRSTGESYEQYF.

This clonotype was recorded a few times. V usage is TRBV6-2 or TRBV6-3 and J usage is TRBJ2-5, with D possibly being TRBD1 or TRBD2 (5 bases each). The CDR3 extends over 12 amino acids. The V and J ends lost 5 bases and 7 bases respectively, with 11 bases between them. Per germline, CDR1 MNHEY and CDR2 SVGEGT. CDR3 in amino acids: CASSTPGGTQYF. CDR3 sequence (DNA): TGTGCCAGCAGTACCCCTGGGGGGACCCAGTACTTC.

This clonotype turned up a few times. The chain employs TRBV10-3 and TRBJ2-2; TRBD2 matches 8 bases. This CDR3 has 15 residues. Germline loops: CDR1 ENHRY, CDR2 SYGVKD. The trim removed 7 bases at V and 7 bases at J, leaving 11 bases unmatched. The DNA of the CDR3 is TGTGCCATCACCAGCATAGAAGCGGGGGTCGGGGAGCTGTTTTTT. Translation: CAITSIEAGVGELFF.

The chain combines TRBV10-3 with TRBJ2-7; D may be TRBD2 (6 bases). Trimming removed 3 bases from V and 3 bases from J, with 12 bases in between. In germline, CDR1 is ENHRY, CDR2 SYGVKD. The CDR3 loop spans 14 amino acids. CDR3 in amino acids: CAISERGLGYEQYV. CDR3 in DNA: TGTGCCATCAGTGAAAGGGGACTTGGCTACGAGCAGTACGTC.